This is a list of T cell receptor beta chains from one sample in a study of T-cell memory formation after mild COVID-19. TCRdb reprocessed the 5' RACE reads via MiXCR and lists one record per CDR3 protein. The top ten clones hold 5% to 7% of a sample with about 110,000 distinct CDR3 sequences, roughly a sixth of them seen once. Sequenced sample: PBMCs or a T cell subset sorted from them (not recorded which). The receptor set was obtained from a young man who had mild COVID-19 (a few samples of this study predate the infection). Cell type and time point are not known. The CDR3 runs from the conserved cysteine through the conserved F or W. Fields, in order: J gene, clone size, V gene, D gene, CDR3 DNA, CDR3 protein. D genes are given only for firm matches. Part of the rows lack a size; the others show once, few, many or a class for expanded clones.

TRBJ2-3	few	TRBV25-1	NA	TGTGCCAGCAGTGACCCGAACCCTACAGATACGCAGTATTTT	CASSDPNPTDTQYF
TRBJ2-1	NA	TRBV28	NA	TGTGCCAGCAGGGACAGACATCTTGGGCAGTTCTTC	CASRDRHLGQFF
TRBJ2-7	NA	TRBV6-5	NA	TGTGCCAGCAGATATCAGGGGTTCAGGGGCGAGCAGTACTTC	CASRYQGFRGEQYF
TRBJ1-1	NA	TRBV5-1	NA	TGCGCCAGCAGCTTGGATCGTCCGGATACTGAAGCTTTCTTT	CASSLDRPDTEAFF
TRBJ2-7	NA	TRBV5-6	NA	TGTGCCAGCAGCTCCACCGGGACTGCCTACGAGCAGTACTTC	CASSSTGTAYEQYF
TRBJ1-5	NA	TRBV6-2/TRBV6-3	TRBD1	TGTGCCAGCAGCACCGACAGGGTCCAGCCCCAGAATTTT	CASSTDRVQPQNF
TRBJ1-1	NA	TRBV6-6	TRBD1	TGTGCCAGCAGCAAGGGGGACAGAGTATCTTTCTTT	CASSKGDRVSFF
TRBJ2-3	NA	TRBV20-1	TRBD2	TGCAGTGCTCTAAGCACTAGCGGATTCACAGATACGCAGTATTTT	CSALSTSGFTDTQYF
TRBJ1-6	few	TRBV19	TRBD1	TGTGCCAGTACCGGAGGGACAGGGCTCTTTAATTCACCCCTCCACTTT	CASTGGTGLFNSPLHF
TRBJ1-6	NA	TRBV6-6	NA	TGTGCCAGCACCCAAGACAGGACGCCCCTCCACTTT	CASTQDRTPLHF
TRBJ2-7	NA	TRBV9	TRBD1	TGTGCCAGCAGCGTACCCCCTCCTATCGACAGGGGAGACTACGAGCAGTACTTC	CASSVPPPIDRGDYEQYF
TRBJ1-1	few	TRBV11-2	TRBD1	TGTGCCAGCAGCTTACTCTCAGGGGGCGGTACTGAAGCTTTCTTT	CASSLLSGGGTEAFF
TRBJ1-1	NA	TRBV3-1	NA	TGTGCCAGCAGCCGGGAGGGTATAAACACTGAAGCTTTCTTT	CASSREGINTEAFF
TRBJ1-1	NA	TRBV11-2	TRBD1	TGTGCCAGCAGCACCAACAGGGGGCCTGAAGCTTTCTTT	CASSTNRGPEAFF
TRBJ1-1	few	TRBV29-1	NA	TGCAGCGCCGGAATTCACACTGAAGCTTTCTTT	CSAGIHTEAFF
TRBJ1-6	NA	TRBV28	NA	TGTGCCAGCAGTTTGACCTTAGCACCCCTCCACTTT	CASSLTLAPLHF
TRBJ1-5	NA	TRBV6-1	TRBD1	TGTGCCAGCAGATGGACAGGGGGCTTCGATCAGCCCCAGCATTTT	CASRWTGGFDQPQHF
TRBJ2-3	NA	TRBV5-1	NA	TGCGCCAGCAGCTCGGAGGCCATAGATACGCAGTATTTT	CASSSEAIDTQYF
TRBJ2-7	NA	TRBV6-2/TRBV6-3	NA	TGTGCCAGCAGTTACCGGGACGTAGGCGAGCAGTACTTC	CASSYRDVGEQYF
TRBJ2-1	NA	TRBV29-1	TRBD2	TGCAGCGCTACGTCGAGCGGGGGGGCCGCTAATGAGCAGTTCTTC	CSATSSGGAANEQFF
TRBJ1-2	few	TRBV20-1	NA	TGCAGTGCTAGCCGCTCCAGGGTCTCTGCCTATGGCTACACCTTC	CSASRSRVSAYGYTF
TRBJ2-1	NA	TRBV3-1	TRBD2	TGTGCCAGCAGCCAAGCTAGCGGGGGAATCAGTGAGCAGTTCTTC	CASSQASGGISEQFF
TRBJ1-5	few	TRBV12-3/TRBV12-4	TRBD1	TGTGCCAGCAGTTTACCCGGACAGGGGGGTCAGCCCCAGCATTTT	CASSLPGQGGQPQHF
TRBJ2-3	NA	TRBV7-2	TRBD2	TGTGCCAGCAGGGGGACTAGCGGGGTATATACGCAGTATTTT	CASRGTSGVYTQYF
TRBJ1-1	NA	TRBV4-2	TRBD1	TGTGCCAGCAGCCAAGATGGGACAGGGGACACTGAAGCTTTCTTT	CASSQDGTGDTEAFF
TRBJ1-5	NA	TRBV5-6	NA	TGTGCCAGCAGCTTGGCCTCGCAGCCCCAGCATTTT	CASSLASQPQHF
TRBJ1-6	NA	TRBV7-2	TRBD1	TGTGCCAGCAGGAAGGACAGGGGAGCCCTCCACTTT	CASRKDRGALHF
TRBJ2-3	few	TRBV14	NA	TGTGCCAGCAGCTACGCAGGAACAGATACGCAGTATTTT	CASSYAGTDTQYF
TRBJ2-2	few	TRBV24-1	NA	TGTGCCACCAGCAGACCGAACACCGGGGAGCTGTTTTTT	CATSRPNTGELFF
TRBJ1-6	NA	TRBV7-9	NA	TGTGCCAGCAGCTCACTCATCAGTTGGGCACCCCTCCACTTT	CASSSLISWAPLHF
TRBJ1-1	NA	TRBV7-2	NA	TGTGCCAGCAGCCCTAGACAGGCAGACACTGAAGCTTTCTTT	CASSPRQADTEAFF
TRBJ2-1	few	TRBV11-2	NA	TGTGCCAGCAGCTTAGGGGGACACAATGAGCAGTTCTTC	CASSLGGHNEQFF
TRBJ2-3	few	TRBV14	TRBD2	TGTGCCAGCAGTCGACTAGCGGGCCACTCGGCAGATACGCAGTATTTT	CASSRLAGHSADTQYF
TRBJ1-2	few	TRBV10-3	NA	TGTGCCATCAGTGGGAGGACTGTGGGCTACACCTTC	CAISGRTVGYTF
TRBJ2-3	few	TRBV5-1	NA	TGCGCCAGCAGCTTTTACTCAAGCACAGATACGCAGTATTTT	CASSFYSSTDTQYF
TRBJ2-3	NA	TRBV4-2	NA	TGTGCCAGCAGCTACGGTTTAGGTACTTTCACAGATACGCAGTATTTT	CASSYGLGTFTDTQYF
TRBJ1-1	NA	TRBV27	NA	TGTGCCAGCAGTATAAATCGGTACACTGAAGCTTTCTTT	CASSINRYTEAFF
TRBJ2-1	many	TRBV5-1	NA	TGCGCCAGCAGCTTGCGTCCTGACCTCTCCTACAATGAGCAGTTCTTC	CASSLRPDLSYNEQFF
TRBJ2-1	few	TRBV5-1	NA	TGCGCCAGCAGCCAGAGGGCAAGCAACAATGAGCAGTTCTTC	CASSQRASNNEQFF
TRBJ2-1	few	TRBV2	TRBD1	TGTGCCAGCAGTGCTACAGGGGGCCATGAGCAGTTCTTC	CASSATGGHEQFF
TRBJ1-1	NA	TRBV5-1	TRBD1	TGCGCCAGCAGCTTCATCAGGGGGCTCACTGAAGCTTTCTTT	CASSFIRGLTEAFF
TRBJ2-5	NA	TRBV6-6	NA	TGTGCCAGCAGACCCCAAGGGGGGCCGGAAGAGACCCAGTACTTC	CASRPQGGPEETQYF
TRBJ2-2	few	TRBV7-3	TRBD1	TGTGCCAGCAGCCCCACAGGGGGAGTCGGGGAGCTGTTTTTT	CASSPTGGVGELFF
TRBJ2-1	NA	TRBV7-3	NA	TGTGCCAGCAGCTTTACTGGGGATTCCTACAATGAGCAGTTCTTC	CASSFTGDSYNEQFF
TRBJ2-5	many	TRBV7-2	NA	TGTGCCAGCAGTTTCCCGGGGTTTCGGGAGACCCAGTACTTC	CASSFPGFRETQYF
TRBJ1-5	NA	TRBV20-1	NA	TGCAGTGCTAGTCCCGATTGGAATCAGCCCCAGCATTTT	CSASPDWNQPQHF
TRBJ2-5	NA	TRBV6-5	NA	TGTGCCAGCAGTTACACAATCCGAGAGACCCAGTACTTC	CASSYTIRETQYF
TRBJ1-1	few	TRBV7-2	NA	TGTGCCAGCAGCTCTTATACGAACACTGAAGCTTTCTTT	CASSSYTNTEAFF
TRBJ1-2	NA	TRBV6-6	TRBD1	TGTGCCAGCAGTTACCGGACAGGGGACTATGGCTACACCTTC	CASSYRTGDYGYTF